This TCR beta chain is from a study of T cells in tuberculosis. Study as a whole: T cells were selected with CD1B tetramers loaded with glucose monomycolate. IGRA-negative adolescents, IGRA-positive adolescents with latent tuberculosis and adults with active tuberculosis formed this South African cohort.

In regard to this clone: Antigen: not known.

Germline lookup yields CDR1 MRHNA and CDR2 SNTAGT. The J segment lost 1 base and the V segment lost 7 bases, leaving 1 base of the junction unmatched. This CDR3 has 14 residues. As to time point: new active TB diagnosis, blood taken before or within 7 days of starting treatment. Study results and limitations: The TCR-beta difference was not significant; alpha differences partly reflected length. Samples were chosen by availability of cryopreserved specimens.

The data were produced by immunoSEQ multiplex PCR, yet TCRdb's version contains in-frame clones alone and is incomplete. The data hold approximately 22,000 clones, with 70% to 85% observed a single time. Material: PBMCs, obtained at tuberculosis diagnosis. The rearrangement uses TRBV6-4 and TRBJ2-3; 11 nucleotides align to TRBD2. The clonotype was recovered from an adult with tuberculosis. CDR3 protein: CASKTSGGTDTQYF. CDR3 DNA sequence: TGTGCCAGCAAGACTAGCGGGGGCACAGATACGCAGTATTTT.